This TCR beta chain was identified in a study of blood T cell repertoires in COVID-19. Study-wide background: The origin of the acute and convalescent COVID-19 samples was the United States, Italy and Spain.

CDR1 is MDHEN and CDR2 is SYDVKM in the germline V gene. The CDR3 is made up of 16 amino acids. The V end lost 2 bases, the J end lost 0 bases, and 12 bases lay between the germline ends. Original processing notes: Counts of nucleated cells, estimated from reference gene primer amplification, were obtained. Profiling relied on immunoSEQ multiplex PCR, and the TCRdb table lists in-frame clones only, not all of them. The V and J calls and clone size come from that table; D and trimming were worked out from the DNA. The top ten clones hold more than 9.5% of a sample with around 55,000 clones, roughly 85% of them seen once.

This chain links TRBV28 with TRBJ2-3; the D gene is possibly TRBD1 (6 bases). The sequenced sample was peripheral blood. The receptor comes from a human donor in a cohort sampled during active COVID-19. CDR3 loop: CASSLVVGGSTDTQYF. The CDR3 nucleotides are TGTGCCAGCAGTTTAGTAGTTGGGGGCAGCACAGATACGCAGTATTTT.